This passage covers 3 T cell receptor beta chains from one sample sequenced in a study of blood T cell repertoires in COVID-19. The data were produced by immunoSEQ multiplex PCR, yet TCRdb's version contains in-frame clones alone and is incomplete. The data show 160,000 or so clones, about 84% seen once. Sequenced material: PBMCs or T cells enriched from blood (not recorded which). These receptors were obtained from a man aged 40-49 years who had recovered from COVID-19.

This clone occurred once. This chain links TRBV4-1 with TRBJ2-5, with D maybe TRBD1 (5 bases). Between the trimmed V and J ends, which lost 0 bases and 13 bases, there was a span of 21 bases. CDR1 and CDR2 (germline): MGHRA, YSYEKL. This CDR3 spans 15 amino acids. DNA for the CDR3: TGCGCCAGCAGCCAAGATCTACAGGAACTGTGGGATATGTACTTC. Translated: CASSQDLQELWDMYF.

CDR3 loop: CASSLRGLAGGIETQYF. The CDR3 bases are TGTGCCAGCAGCTTGAGAGGACTAGCGGGGGGAATAGAGACCCAGTACTTC. The J gene is TRBJ2-5, the V gene TRBV11-2; 14 bases are a match to TRBD2. The CDR3 totals 17 residues. Germline lookup yields CDR1 SGHAT and CDR2 FQNNGV. After removal of 3 bases from V and 4 bases from J, the junction contained 7 bases not matched to a gene.

There are a few counts of this clone. The chain uses TRBV6-5 and TRBJ1-5; 7 nucleotides match TRBD1. Germline CDR1 is MNHEY and CDR2 is SVGAGI. V was pared by 7 bases and J by 9 bases, with 12 bases of the junction left unmatched. This CDR3 is 14 amino acids long. CDR3 nucleotide sequence: TGTGCCAGCATAGTCAGGGGGACCTCAATGCCCCAGCATTTT. As protein: CASIVRGTSMPQHF.